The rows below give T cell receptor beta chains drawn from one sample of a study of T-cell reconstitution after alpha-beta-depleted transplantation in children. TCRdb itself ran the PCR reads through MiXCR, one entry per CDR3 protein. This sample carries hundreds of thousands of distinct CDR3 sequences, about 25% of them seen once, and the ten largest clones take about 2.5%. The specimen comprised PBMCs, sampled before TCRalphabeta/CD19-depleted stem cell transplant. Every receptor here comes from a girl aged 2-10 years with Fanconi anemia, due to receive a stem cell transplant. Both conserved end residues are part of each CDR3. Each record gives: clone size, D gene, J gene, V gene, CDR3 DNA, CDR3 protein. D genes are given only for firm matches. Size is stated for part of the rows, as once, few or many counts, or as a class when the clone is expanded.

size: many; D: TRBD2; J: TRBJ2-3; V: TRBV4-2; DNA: TGTGCCAGCAGCCAAGCCCTAGCGGGGGGCACAGATACGCAGTATTTT; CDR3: CASSQALAGGTDTQYF
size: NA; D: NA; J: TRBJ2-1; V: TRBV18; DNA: TGTGCCAGCTCACCAACCCTAGCGAACATTTACAATGAGCAGTTCTTC; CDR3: CASSPTLANIYNEQFF
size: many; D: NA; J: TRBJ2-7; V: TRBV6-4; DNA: TGTGCCAGCAGTGACAGGTACGAGCAGTACTTC; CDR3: CASSDRYEQYF
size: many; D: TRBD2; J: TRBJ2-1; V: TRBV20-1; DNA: TGCAGTGCCCCCCCCGGGACTAGCCGCCACAATGAGCAGTTCTTC; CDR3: CSAPPGTSRHNEQFF
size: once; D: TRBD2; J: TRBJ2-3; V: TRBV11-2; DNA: TGTGCCAGCAGCTCGGGGGACTACACAGATACGCAGTATTTT; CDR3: CASSSGDYTDTQYF
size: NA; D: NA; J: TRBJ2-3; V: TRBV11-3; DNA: TGTGCCAGCAGCTTAGGGACTCCCACAGATACGCAGTATTTT; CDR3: CASSLGTPTDTQYF
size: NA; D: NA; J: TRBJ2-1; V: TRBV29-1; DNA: TGCAGCGTTGAAGGACTCCCTCCCTCGTACAATGAGCAGTTCTTC; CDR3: CSVEGLPPSYNEQFF
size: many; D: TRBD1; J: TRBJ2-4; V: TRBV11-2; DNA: TGTGCCAGCAGCTTACCCAGGACAGGGTATGGAAACATTCAGTACTTC; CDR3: CASSLPRTGYGNIQYF
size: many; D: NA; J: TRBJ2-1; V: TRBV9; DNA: TGTGCCAGCAGCGAATTTAGCCAGGGTCACAATGAGCAGTTCTTC; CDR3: CASSEFSQGHNEQFF
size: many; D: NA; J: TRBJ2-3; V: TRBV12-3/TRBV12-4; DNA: TGTGCCAGCAGCCGACACTCTAGCACAGATACGCAGTATTTT; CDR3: CASSRHSSTDTQYF
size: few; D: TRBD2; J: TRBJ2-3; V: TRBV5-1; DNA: TGCGCCAGCAGCTTTACTAGCGGGGCTAGCACAGATACGCAGTATTTT; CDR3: CASSFTSGASTDTQYF
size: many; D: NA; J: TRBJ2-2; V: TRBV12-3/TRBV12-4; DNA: TGTGCCAGCAGCCGAATCCTCACCGGGGAGCTGTTTTTT; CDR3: CASSRILTGELFF
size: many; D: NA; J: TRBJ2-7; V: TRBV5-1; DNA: TGCGCCAGCAGCTTGGAGCCCTACGAGCAGTACTTC; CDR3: CASSLEPYEQYF
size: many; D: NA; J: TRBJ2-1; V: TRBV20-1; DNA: TGCAGTACCAAGCCATTCTCCTACAATGAGCAGTTCTTC; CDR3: CSTKPFSYNEQFF
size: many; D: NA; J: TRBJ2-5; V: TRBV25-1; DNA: TGTGCCAGCAGTGTCCCACGAGGACCGGAGACCCAGTACTTC; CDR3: CASSVPRGPETQYF
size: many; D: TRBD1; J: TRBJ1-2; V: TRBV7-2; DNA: TGTGCCAGCAGCTCTTGGACAGGACCCTATGGCTACACCTTC; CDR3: CASSSWTGPYGYTF
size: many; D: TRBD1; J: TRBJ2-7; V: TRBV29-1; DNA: TGCAGCGTTGAATCTCCGGGACAGTCGTGGGAGAGGCCTTACGAGCAGTACTTC; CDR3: CSVESPGQSWERPYEQYF
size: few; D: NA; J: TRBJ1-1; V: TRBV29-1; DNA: TGCAGCGTCGAACTGACGAACACTGAAGCTTTCTTT; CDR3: CSVELTNTEAFF
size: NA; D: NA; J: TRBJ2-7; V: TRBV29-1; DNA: TGCAGCGTTGAATCTAGCCGTACCTACGAGCAGTACTTC; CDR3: CSVESSRTYEQYF
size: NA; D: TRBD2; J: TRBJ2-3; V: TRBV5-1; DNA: TGCGCCAGCAGCGGAGTAGCGGGAGCGGGAGATACGCAGTATTTT; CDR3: CASSGVAGAGDTQYF
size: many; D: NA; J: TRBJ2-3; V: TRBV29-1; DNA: TGCAGCGTTGAAAGACAGCCAGATACGCAGTATTTT; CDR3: CSVERQPDTQYF
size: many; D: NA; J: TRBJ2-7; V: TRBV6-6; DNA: TGTGCCAGCCGCGGAATAACCTACGAGCAGTACTTC; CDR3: CASRGITYEQYF
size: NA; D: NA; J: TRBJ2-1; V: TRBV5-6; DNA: TGTGCCAGCAGCGTAACTAGGGAGCAGTTCTTC; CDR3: CASSVTREQFF
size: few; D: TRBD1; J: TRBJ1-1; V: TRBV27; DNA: TGTGCCAGCAGTGCGGGACAGGGGAGGGCTGAAGCTTTCTTT; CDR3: CASSAGQGRAEAFF
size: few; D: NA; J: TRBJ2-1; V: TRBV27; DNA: TGTGCCAGCAAAACATTAGCGGCAAACACCTACAATGAGCAGTTCTTC; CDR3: CASKTLAANTYNEQFF
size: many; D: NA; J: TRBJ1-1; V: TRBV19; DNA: TGTGCCAGTAGCCCGACAGGCGATAACACTGAAGCTTTCTTT; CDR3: CASSPTGDNTEAFF
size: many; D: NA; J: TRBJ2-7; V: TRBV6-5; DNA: TGTGCCAGCAGTTACTCGAAGATAGCGCCTCACGAGCAGTACTTC; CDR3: CASSYSKIAPHEQYF
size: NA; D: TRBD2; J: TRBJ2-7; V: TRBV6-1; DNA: TGTGCCAGCAGGGCTAGCGGGGACGGCTACGAGCAGTACTTC; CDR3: CASRASGDGYEQYF
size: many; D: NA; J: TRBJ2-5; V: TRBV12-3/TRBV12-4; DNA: TGTGCCAGCAGTTTTCCCCACAGTCACCAAGAGACCCAGTACTTC; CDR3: CASSFPHSHQETQYF
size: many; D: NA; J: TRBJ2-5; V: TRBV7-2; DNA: TGTGCCAGCAGCTGGGCGGTGGGGGAAGAGACCCAGTACTTC; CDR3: CASSWAVGEETQYF
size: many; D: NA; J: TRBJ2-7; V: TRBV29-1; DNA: TGCAGCGTGCTACTAGAGATCTCCTACGAGCAGTACTTC; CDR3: CSVLLEISYEQYF
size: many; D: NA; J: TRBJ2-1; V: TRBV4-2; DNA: TGTGCCAGCAGCCAAGAGCCAGCGGGCTTATACAATGAGCAGTTCTTC; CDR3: CASSQEPAGLYNEQFF
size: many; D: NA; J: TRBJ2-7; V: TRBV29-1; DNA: TGCAGCGTTGATGGGGGGGACAGGTCGACCTACGAGCAGTACTTC; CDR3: CSVDGGDRSTYEQYF
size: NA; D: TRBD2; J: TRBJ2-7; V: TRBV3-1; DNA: TGTGCCAGCAGCCAAGTGTTACTAGCGGGGACCTACGAGCAGTACTTC; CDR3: CASSQVLLAGTYEQYF
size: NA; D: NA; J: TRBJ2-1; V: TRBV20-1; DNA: TGCAGTGCTAGAAGTGGGAACTACAATGAGCAGTTCTTC; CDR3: CSARSGNYNEQFF
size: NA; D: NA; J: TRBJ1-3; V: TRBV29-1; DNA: TGCAGCGTTGAAGTCGACAGGCGGAACACCATATATTTT; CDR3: CSVEVDRRNTIYF
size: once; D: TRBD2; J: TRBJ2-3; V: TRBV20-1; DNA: TGCAGTGCTGATCTAGCGGGAGGGGGTATGGCATATACGCAGTATTTT; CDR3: CSADLAGGGMAYTQYF
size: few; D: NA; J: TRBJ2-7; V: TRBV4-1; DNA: TGCGCCAGCAGCCAAGAAAGTCGGGGTTCTTACGAGCAGTACTTC; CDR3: CASSQESRGSYEQYF
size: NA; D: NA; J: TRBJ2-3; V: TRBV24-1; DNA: TGTGCCACCAGTGATTGGAGTAGCGCGGATACGCAGTATTTT; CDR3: CATSDWSSADTQYF
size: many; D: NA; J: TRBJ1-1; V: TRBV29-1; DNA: TGCAGCGTCTCGGGATTCATGAACACTGAAGCTTTCTTT; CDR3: CSVSGFMNTEAFF
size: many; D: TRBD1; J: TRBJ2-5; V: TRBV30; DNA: TGTGCCTGGATTCTCTTGGACAGGGAAGAGACCCAGTACTTC; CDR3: CAWILLDREETQYF
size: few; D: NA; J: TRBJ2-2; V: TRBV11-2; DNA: TGTGCCAGCAGCGACCCCTGGGCCACCGGGGAGCTGTTTTTT; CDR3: CASSDPWATGELFF
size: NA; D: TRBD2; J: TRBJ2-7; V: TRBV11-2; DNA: TGTGCCAGCAGCTTACTGGGGGCTAGCGGGAGTTACGAGCAGTACTTC; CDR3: CASSLLGASGSYEQYF
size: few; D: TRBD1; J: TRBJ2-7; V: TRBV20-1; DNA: TGCAGTGCTAGAGATTTCGGACAGGTGCTCTACGAGCAGTACTTC; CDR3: CSARDFGQVLYEQYF
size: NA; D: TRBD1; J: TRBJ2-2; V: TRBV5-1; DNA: TGCGCCAGCAGCTTTCCCGACAGGGGAGGCACCGGGGAGCTGTTTTTT; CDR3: CASSFPDRGGTGELFF
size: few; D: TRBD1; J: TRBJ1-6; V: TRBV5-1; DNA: TGCGCCAGCAGCGATAAGACAGGGCGGGGGTCACCCCTCCACTTT; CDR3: CASSDKTGRGSPLHF
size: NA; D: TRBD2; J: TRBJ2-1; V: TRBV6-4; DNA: TGTGCCTTCAGTCGAACGCCGGGACTAGCGGGAGGAACCTACAATGAGCAGTTCTTC; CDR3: CAFSRTPGLAGGTYNEQFF
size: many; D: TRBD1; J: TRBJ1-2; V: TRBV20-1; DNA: TGCAGTGCTGCACCGGGACAGGGGGTCGGTGGCTACACCTTC; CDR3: CSAAPGQGVGGYTF
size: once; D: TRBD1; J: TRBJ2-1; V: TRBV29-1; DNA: TGCAGCGTTGAAGATTTTCGGGACAGGGGCAACAATGAGCAGTTCTTC; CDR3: CSVEDFRDRGNNEQFF
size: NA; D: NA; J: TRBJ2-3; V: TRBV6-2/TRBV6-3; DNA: TGTGCCAGCAGCGCCCCCCGTGCGCAGTATTTT; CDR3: CASSAPRAQYF